Shown below are 9 T cell receptor beta chains from a single sample sequenced in a study of neurological immune-mediated disorders. TCRdb redid the calling of the 5' RACE reads with MiXCR, one entry per CDR3 protein. Counted here are about 46,000 distinct CDR3 sequences, around 4.3% occurring once; the ten biggest clones make up roughly 5.6%. Sequenced sample: PBMCs. Source of these receptors: a woman aged 55 to 70 with multiple sclerosis.

This clonotype has more than one count but fewer than ten. The V call is TRBV10-2, the J call TRBJ1-5, with D unclear. From germline, CDR1 is WSHSY and CDR2 SAAADI. The germline V and J ends were trimmed by 3 bases and 2 bases, with 8 bases remaining between them. This CDR3 contains 14 residues. The CDR3 is CASSDFRGNQPQHF. CDR3 nucleotide sequence: TGCGCCAGCAGTGATTTCCGTGGCAATCAGCCCCAGCATTTT.

This clonotype was counted ten times or more. J is TRBJ2-7 and V is TRBV5-1; D is uncertain. V lost 6 bases and J lost 5, with 12 bases in between. The CDR3 is 12 residues long. Per germline, CDR1 SGHRS and CDR2 YFSETQ. The CDR3 coding sequence is TGCGCCAGCAAGTACAGAGATAACGAGCAGTACTTC. It codes for CASKYRDNEQYF.

This clonotype was recorded many times. This chain links TRBV4-2 with TRBJ2-3; D is perhaps TRBD2 (7 bases). The germline CDR1 and CDR2 sequences are LGHNA and YNFKEQ. The CDR3 sequence is 17 residues long. Trimming took off 4 bases at V and 1 base at J, with 18 bases between the two ends. The CDR3 DNA follows: TGTGCCAGCAGCCCACCTTTGCTGGGGGGGCGCACAGATACGCAGTATTTT. Protein sequence: CASSPPLLGGRTDTQYF.

There are many counts of this clonotype. The chain uses TRBV20-1 and TRBJ1-2; unclear D gene. The CDR3 loop spans 13 amino acids. Germline CDR1 DFQATT, CDR2 SNEGSKA (reference sequence). The V gene lost 5 bases and the J gene lost 0 bases, with 10 bases spanning the gap. CDR3 residues: CSAGVPSNYGYTF. Written as DNA, the CDR3 is TGCAGTGCTGGGGTCCCGTCTAACTATGGCTACACCTTC.

This clonotype was counted ten times or more. The chain uses TRBV6-2 or TRBV6-3 and TRBJ1-5; TRBD1 might be the D (5 bases). The CDR3 is made up of 15 amino acids. Germline-derived CDR1 and CDR2 are MNHEY and SVGEGT. V lost 5 bases and J lost 7, with 18 bases in between. The CDR3 protein is CASSLGPGGGQPQHF. For the CDR3, the DNA is TGTGCCAGCAGTCTGGGTCCCGGGGGAGGGCAGCCCCAGCATTTT.

This clonotype was seen a handful of times. J is TRBJ1-5 and V is TRBV2, with a weak D call TRBD1 (6 bases). Trimming took 6 bases from V and 3 from J, leaving 15 bases between them. This CDR3 region has 15 residues. Germline loops: CDR1 SNHLY, CDR2 FYNNEI. CDR3 sequence: CASRKGQSINQPQHF. The DNA for the CDR3 is TGTGCCAGCAGGAAAGGACAGAGTATCAATCAGCCCCAGCATTTT.

This clonotype was counted between two and nine times. CDR3 residues: CASSYHPIAGGEAFF. DNA of the CDR3: TGTGCCAGCAGTTACCATCCGATTGCAGGGGGTGAAGCTTTCTTT. The chain couples TRBV6-5 to TRBJ1-1; 7 nucleotides match TRBD1. The CDR3 runs to 15 residues. Germline-derived CDR1 and CDR2 are MNHEY and SVGAGI. The ends lost 2 bases at V and 7 bases at J; junction bases unmatched: 10.

This clonotype was picked up many times. The rearrangement links TRBV7-2 to TRBJ2-7; unclear D gene. This CDR3 has 14 amino acids. Germline V gene sequence: CDR1 SGHTA, CDR2 FQGNSA. Trimming shortened V by 1 base and J by 1 base, and 8 bases separated the two germline ends. In DNA form, the CDR3 reads TGTGCCAGCAGCTTAGAAGGGCAGTCCTACGAGCAGTACTTC. Translation: CASSLEGQSYEQYF.

This clonotype was seen repeatedly, ten times or more. This sequence joins TRBV7-2 and TRBJ1-6; D not resolved. This CDR3 has 16 residues. The V end lost 1 base, the J end lost 7 bases, and 14 bases lay between the germline ends. Germline CDR1 is SGHTA and CDR2 is FQGNSA. The CDR3 loop reads CASSLGGPAANSPLHF. DNA for the CDR3: TGTGCCAGCAGCTTAGGAGGTCCCGCGGCAAATTCACCCCTCCACTTT.